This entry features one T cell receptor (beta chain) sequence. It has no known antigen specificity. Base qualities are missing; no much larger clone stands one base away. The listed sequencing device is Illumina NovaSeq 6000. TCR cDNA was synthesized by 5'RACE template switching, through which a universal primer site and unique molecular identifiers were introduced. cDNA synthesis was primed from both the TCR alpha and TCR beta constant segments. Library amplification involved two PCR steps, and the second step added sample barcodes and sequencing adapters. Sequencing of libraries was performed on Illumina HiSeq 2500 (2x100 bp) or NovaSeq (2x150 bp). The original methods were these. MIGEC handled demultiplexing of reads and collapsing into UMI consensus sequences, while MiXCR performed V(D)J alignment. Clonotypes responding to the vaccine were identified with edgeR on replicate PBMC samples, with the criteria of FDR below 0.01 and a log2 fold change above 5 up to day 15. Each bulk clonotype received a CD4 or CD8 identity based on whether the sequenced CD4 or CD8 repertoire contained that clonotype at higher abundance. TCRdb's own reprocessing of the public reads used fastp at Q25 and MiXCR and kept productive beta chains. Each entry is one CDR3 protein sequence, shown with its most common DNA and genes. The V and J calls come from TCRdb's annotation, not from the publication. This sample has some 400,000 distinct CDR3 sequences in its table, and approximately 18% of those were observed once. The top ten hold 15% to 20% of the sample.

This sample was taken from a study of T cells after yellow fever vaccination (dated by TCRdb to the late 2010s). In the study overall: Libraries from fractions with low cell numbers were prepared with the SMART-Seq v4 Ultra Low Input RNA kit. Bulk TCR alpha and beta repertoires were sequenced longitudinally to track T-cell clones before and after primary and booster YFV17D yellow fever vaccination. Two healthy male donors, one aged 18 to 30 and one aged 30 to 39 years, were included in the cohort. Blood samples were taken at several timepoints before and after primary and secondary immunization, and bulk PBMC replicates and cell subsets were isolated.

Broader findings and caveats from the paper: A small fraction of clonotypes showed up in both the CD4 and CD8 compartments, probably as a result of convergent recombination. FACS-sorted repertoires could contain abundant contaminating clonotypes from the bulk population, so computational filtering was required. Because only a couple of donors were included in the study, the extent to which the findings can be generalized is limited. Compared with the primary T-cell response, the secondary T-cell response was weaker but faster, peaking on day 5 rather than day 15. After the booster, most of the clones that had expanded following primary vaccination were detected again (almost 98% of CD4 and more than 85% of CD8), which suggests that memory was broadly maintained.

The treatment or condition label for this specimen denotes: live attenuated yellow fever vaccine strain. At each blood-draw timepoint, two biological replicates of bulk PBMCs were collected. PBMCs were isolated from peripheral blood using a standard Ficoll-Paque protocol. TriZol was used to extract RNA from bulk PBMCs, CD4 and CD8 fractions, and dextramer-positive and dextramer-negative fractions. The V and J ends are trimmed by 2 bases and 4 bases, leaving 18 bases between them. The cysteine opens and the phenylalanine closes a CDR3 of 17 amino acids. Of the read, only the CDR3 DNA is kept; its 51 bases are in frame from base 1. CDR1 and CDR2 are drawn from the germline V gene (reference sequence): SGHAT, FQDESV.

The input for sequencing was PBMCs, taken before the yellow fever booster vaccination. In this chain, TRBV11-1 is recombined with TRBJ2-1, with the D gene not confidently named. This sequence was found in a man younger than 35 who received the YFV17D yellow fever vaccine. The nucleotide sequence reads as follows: TGTGCCAGCAGCTTATCACCATCCGCGGCTTTATACAATGAGCAGTTCTTC. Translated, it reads CASSLSPSAALYNEQFF. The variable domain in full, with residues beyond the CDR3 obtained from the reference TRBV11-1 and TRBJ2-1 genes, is EAEVAQSPRYKITEKSQAVAFWCDPISGHATLYWYRQILGQGPELLVQFQDESVVDDSQLPKDRFSAERLKGVDSTLKIQPAELGDSAMYLCASSLSPSAALYNEQFFGPGTRLTVL.